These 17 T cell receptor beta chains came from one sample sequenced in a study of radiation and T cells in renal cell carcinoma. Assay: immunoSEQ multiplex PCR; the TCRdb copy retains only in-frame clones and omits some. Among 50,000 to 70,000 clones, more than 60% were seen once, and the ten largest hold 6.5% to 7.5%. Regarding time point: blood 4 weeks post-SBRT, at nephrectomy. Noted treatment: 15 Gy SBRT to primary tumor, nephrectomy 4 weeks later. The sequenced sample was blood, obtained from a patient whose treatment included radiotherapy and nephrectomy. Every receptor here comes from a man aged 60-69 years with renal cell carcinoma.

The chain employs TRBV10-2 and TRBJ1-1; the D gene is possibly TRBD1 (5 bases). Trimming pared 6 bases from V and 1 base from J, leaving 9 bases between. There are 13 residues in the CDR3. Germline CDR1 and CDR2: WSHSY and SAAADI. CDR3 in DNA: TGCGCCAGCAGCGGACAACGGAACACTGAAGCTTTCTTT. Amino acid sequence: CASSGQRNTEAFF.

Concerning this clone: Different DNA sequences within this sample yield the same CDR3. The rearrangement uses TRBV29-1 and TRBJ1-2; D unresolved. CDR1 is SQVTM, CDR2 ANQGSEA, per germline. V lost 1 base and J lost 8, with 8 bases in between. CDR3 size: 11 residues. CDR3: CSVEVGGGYTF. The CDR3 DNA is TGCAGCGTTGAAGTGGGAGGGGGCTACACCTTC.

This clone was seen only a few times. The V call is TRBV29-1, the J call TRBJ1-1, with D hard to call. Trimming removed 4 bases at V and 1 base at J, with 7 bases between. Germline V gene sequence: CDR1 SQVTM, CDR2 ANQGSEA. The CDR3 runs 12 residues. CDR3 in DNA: TGCAGCGTTGGGACGGGGAACACTGAAGCTTTCTTT. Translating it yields CSVGTGNTEAFF.

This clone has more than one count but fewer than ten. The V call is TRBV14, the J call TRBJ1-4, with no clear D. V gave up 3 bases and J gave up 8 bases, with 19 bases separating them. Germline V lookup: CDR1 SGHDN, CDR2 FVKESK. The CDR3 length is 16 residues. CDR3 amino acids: CASSQITGLDSEKLFF. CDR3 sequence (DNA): TGTGCCAGCAGCCAGATAACGGGCCTCGACTCCGAAAAACTGTTTTTT. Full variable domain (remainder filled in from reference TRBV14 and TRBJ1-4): EAGVTQFPSHSVIEKGQTVTLRCDPISGHDNLYWYRRVMGKEIKFLLHFVKESKQDESGMPNNRFLAERTGGTYSTLKVQPAELEDSGVYFCASSQITGLDSEKLFFGSGTQLSVL.

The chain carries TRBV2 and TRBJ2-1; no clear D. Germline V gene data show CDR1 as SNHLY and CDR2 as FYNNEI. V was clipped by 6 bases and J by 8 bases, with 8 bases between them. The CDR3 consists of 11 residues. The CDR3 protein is CASRWPDEQFF. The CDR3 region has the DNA TGTGCCAGCAGGTGGCCGGATGAGCAGTTCTTC.

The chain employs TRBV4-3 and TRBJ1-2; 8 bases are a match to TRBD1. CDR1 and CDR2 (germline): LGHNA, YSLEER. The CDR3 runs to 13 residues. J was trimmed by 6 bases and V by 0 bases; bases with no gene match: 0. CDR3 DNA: TGCGCCAGCAGCCAAGAGACAGGGGATGGCTACACCTTC. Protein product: CASSQETGDGYTF.

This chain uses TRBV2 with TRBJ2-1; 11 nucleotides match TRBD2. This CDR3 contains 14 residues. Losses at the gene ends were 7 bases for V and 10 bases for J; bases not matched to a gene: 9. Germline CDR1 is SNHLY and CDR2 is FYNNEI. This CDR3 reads CASIWELAGEEQFF. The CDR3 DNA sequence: TGTGCCAGCATATGGGAACTAGCGGGAGAGGAGCAGTTCTTC.

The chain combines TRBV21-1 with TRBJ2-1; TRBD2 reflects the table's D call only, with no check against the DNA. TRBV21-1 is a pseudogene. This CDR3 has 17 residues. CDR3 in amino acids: CASSGTGAGGTYNEQFF. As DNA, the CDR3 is TGTGCCAGCAGCGGAACAGGGGCGGGAGGGACCTACAATGAGCAGTTCTTC.

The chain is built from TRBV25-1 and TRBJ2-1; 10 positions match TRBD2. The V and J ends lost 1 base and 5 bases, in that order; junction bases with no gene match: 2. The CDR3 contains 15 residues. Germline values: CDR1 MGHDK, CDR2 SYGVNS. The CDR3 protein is CASSESLAGNNEQFF. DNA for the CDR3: TGTGCCAGCAGTGAATCACTAGCGGGAAACAATGAGCAGTTCTTC.

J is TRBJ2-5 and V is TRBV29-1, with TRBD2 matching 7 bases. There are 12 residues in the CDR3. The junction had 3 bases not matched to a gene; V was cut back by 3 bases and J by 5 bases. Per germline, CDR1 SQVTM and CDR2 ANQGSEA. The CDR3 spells CSVEGGVETQYF. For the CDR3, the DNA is TGCAGCGTTGAGGGGGGGGTGGAGACCCAGTACTTC. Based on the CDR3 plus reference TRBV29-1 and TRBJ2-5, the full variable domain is SAVISQKPSRDICQRGTSLTIQCQVDSQVTMMFWYRQQPGQSLTLIATANQGSEATYESGFVIDKFPISRPNLTFSTLTVSNMSPEDSSIYLCSVEGGVETQYFGPGTRLLVL.

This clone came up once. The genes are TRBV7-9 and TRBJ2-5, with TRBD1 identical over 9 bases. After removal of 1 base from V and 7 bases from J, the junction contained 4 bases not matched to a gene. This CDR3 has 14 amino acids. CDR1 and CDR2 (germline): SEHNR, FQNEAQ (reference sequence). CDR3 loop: CASSLEGQGATQYF. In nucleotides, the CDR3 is TGTGCCAGCAGCTTAGAGGGACAGGGTGCGACCCAGTACTTC.

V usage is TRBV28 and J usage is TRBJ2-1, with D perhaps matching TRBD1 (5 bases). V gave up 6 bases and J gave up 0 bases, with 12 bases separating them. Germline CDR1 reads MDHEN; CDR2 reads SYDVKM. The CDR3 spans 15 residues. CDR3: CASSPDRDSYNEQFF. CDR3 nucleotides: TGTGCCAGCAGCCCCGACAGAGACTCCTACAATGAGCAGTTCTTC.

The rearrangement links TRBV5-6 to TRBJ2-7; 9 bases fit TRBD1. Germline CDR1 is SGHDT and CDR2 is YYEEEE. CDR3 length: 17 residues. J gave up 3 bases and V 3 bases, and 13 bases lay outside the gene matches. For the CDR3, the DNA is TGTGCCAGCAGCTCGTCGATACCGGGACAGGGTTTCTACGAGCAGTACTTC. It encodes CASSSSIPGQGFYEQYF.

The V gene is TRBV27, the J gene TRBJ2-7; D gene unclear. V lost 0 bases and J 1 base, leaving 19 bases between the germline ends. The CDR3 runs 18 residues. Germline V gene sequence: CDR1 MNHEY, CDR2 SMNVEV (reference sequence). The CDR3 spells CASSLSNRSARTSYEQYV. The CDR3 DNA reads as TGTGCCAGCAGTTTATCTAATAGGTCGGCTAGAACGTCCTACGAGCAGTACGTC.

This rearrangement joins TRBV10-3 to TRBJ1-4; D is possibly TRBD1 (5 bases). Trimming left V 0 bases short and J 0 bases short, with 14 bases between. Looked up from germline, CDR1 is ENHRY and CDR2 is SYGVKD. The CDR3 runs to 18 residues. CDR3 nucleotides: TGTGCCATCAGTGAGTCGGCGATGGGGGGGTCAACTAATGAAAAACTGTTTTTT. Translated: CAISESAMGGSTNEKLFF.

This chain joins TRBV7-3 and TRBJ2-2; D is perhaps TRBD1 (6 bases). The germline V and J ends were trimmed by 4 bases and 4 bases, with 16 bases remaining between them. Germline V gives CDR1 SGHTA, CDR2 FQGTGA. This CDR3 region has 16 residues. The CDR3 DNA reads TGTGCCAGCAGCTCAGGACAGTCCGGTGGCACCGGGGAGCTGTTTTTT. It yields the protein CASSSGQSGGTGELFF.

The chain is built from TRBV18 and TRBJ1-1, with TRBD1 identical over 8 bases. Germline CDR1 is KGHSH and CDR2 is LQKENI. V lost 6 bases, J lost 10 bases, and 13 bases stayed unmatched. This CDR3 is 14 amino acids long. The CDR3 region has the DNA TGTGCCAGCTCTACGAGGCAGGGGGCAGTTGGAGCTTTCTTT. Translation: CASSTRQGAVGAFF.